These 8 T cell receptor beta chains were sequenced from one sample in a study of Ad26.COV2.S vaccination and SARS-CoV-2 variants. Specified treatment: approximately 18 received Ad26.COV2.S at low or high dose, single or two shots; roughly 5 received placebo; per-sample allocation not given. Sampling happened 63 days after the first vaccine or placebo injection. TCRdb keeps only in-frame clones here, not all; method: immunoSEQ multiplex PCR. The table records 450,000 to 550,000 clones, 80% to 90% of them present only once. The specimen was peripheral blood, collected in a trial of Ad26.COV2.S vaccine versus placebo. Receptors were obtained from a person between 18 and 65 years old who received the Ad26.COV2.S COVID-19 vaccine or a placebo.

CDR3 protein: CASSQSSQGIGEKLFF. The CDR3 nucleotides are TGCGCCAGCAGCCAATCCTCCCAGGGGATTGGAGAAAAACTGTTTTTT. The chain joins TRBV4-1 to TRBJ1-4, with a tentative D call TRBD1 (6 bases). The CDR3 is 16 amino acids. Germline V gene data show CDR1 as MGHRA and CDR2 as YSYEKL. Trimming removed 2 bases at V and 8 bases at J, with 18 bases between.

J is TRBJ2-5 and V is TRBV30; D gene uncertain. Germline V CDR1 and CDR2: GTSNPN, SVGIG (reference sequence). The CDR3 covers 12 residues. The CDR3 protein is CAMSQVQETQYF. CDR3 coding DNA: TGTGCGATGTCGCAGGTCCAAGAGACCCAGTACTTC.

This chain connects TRBV2 to TRBJ1-2; D might be TRBD1 (5 bases). The CDR3 sequence is 14 residues long. V dropped 6 bases and J dropped 3 bases, with 14 bases sitting between them. Germline CDR1 reads SNHLY; CDR2 reads FYNNEI. CDR3 protein: CASRSPGRDYGYTF. The DNA for the CDR3 is TGTGCCAGCAGGAGCCCGGGACGCGACTATGGCTACACCTTC.

The rearrangement links TRBV2 to TRBJ1-4, with 8 bases matching TRBD1. The ends lost 6 bases at V and 8 bases at J; junction bases unmatched: 8. Per the germline V gene, CDR1 is SNHLY and CDR2 is FYNNEI. The CDR3 runs to 14 residues. The CDR3 sequence: CASRATGGREKLFF. The CDR3 region has the DNA TGTGCCAGCAGAGCCACAGGGGGTCGAGAAAAACTGTTTTTT.

In its sample, this clone was seen a few times. V and J are TRBV19 and TRBJ1-1; D gene uncertain. V shed 2 bases and J shed 1 base, with 8 bases lying between them. The CDR3 is 14 amino acids. Germline V gives CDR1 LNHDA, CDR2 SQIVND (reference sequence). CDR3 sequence (DNA): TGTGCCAGTAGTATACGAACACGGAACACTGAAGCTTTCTTT. Residues: CASSIRTRNTEAFF.

The chain couples TRBV24-1 to TRBJ1-2; D is perhaps TRBD1 (6 bases). CDR1 is KGHDR and CDR2 is SFDVKD in the germline V gene. The CDR3 length is 13 residues. Trimming cost V 5 bases and J 5 bases, with 11 bases left between them. The CDR3 coding sequence is TGTGCCACCAGTGGAACAGGGCTTTATGGCTACACCTTC. Its translation: CATSGTGLYGYTF.

This sequence joins TRBV5-1 and TRBJ2-2; a weak D match, TRBD2 (5 bases). V lost 5 bases and J lost 0, with 11 bases in between. Germline values: CDR1 SGHRS, CDR2 YFSETQ. The length of the CDR3 is 15 residues. In nucleotides, the CDR3 is TGCGCCAGCAGTGGTCTAGCCTCGAACACCGGGGAGCTGTTTTTT. Residues: CASSGLASNTGELFF.

This clone showed up just once. The rearrangement joins TRBV5-4 to TRBJ2-1, with TRBD1 identical over 7 bases. CDR3 length: 17 residues. The trim removed 4 bases at V and 9 bases at J, leaving 19 bases unmatched. Looked up from germline, CDR1 is SGHNT and CDR2 is YYREEE (reference sequence). The CDR3, as DNA: TGTGCCAGCAGCCTGGAGTCTACAGGGGTATGGGCCAGTGAGCAGTTCTTC. It is translated as CASSLESTGVWASEQFF.